This T cell receptor beta chain stems from a study of sequential checkpoint blockade in melanoma. Study details: Randomization was 1:1 between first-line nivolumab→ipilimumab and ipilimumab→nivolumab. Each arm's sequence ended with maintenance nivolumab.

Treatment noted: randomized to nivolumab then ipilimumab (arm A) or the reverse (arm B). From thawed PBMCs, live CD3+CD8+ cells negative for CD19 and CD56 were sorted. Trimming removed 1 base at V and 0 bases at J, with 7 bases between. The CDR3 runs 15 residues. The germline gives CDR1 PRHDT, CDR2 FYEKMQ (reference sequence). TCRdb keeps only in-frame clones here, not all; method: immunoSEQ multiplex PCR. The sample has several thousand clones; less than 75% are singletons. The chain links TRBV13 to TRBJ2-1, with D hard to call. This clonotype was sampled from a human donor with melanoma. The sequencing used CD8+ T cells sorted from blood (inferred from file names), collected from a patient given nivolumab and ipilimumab in sequence. This CDR3 reads CASSLEASSYNEQFF. The CDR3 DNA reads as TGTGCCAGCAGCTTAGAAGCTAGCTCCTACAATGAGCAGTTCTTC.